This TCR beta chain was identified during a study of blood T cell repertoires in COVID-19. Study-level background: Sources were T cells, B-cell-depleted T cells, or PBMCs; the material itself was cDNA or gDNA.

How the authors handled the data: Nucleated cell counts were estimated from reference gene primer amplification. Generated by immunoSEQ multiplex PCR, the TCRdb table keeps only in-frame clones and is missing some. D and trimming were read from the DNA, whereas the V and J calls and clone size are those reported in that table. This sample has around 70,000 clones; roughly 80% occur once, and the top ten carry around 4.8%. This CDR3 contains 15 residues. V lost 0 bases to trimming and J lost 0 bases, with 8 bases between them. CDR1 and CDR2 (germline): SGDLS, YYNGEE. Sample: peripheral blood. The receptor's source is a woman of 80 years or more with active or convalescent COVID-19. This sequence joins TRBV9 and TRBJ2-3; maybe TRBD1 (6 bases). CDR3 region: CASSVGTVSTDTQYF. In nucleotides, the CDR3 is TGTGCCAGCAGCGTAGGGACAGTTAGCACAGATACGCAGTATTTT. Full variable domain (outside the CDR3, taken from reference TRBV9 and TRBJ2-3): DSGVTQTPKHLITATGQRVTLRCSPRSGDLSVYWYQQSLDQGLQFLIQYYNGEERAKGNILERFSAQQFPDLHSELNLSSLELGDSALYFCASSVGTVSTDTQYFGPGTRLTVL.